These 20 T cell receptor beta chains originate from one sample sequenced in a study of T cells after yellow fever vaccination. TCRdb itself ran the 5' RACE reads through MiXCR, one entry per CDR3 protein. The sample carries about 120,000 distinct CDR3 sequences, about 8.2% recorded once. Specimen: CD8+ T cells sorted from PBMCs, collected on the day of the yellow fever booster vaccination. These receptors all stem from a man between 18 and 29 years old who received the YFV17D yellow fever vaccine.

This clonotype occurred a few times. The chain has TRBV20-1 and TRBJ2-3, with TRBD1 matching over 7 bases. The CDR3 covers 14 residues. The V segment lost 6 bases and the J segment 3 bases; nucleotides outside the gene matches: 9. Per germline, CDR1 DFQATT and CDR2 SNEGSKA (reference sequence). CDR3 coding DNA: TGCAGTGCCACAGACAGGGTTCGAACAGATACGCAGTATTTT. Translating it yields CSATDRVRTDTQYF.

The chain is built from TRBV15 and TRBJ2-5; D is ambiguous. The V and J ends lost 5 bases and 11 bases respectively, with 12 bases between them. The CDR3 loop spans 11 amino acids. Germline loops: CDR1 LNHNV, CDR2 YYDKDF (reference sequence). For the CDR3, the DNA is TGTGCCACCAGCTTAGTTCCCGGGCAGTACTTC. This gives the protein CATSLVPGQYF.

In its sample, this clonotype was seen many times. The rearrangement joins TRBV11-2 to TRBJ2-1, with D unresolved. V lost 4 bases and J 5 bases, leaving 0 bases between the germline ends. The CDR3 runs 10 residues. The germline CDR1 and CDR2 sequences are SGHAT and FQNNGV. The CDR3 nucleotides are TGTGCCAGCAGCTACAATGAGCAGTTCTTC. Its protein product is CASSYNEQFF.

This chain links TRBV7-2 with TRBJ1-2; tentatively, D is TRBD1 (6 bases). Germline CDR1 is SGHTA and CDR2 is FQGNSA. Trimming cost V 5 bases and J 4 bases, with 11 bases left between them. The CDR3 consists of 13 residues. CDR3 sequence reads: CASSPQGIYGYTF. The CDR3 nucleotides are TGTGCCAGCAGCCCTCAGGGGATCTATGGCTACACCTTC.

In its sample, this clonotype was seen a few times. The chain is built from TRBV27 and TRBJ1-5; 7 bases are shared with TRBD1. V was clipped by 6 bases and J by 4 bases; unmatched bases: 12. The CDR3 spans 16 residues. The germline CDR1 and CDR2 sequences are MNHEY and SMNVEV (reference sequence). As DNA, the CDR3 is TGTGCCAGCAGGCGAACAGGGGTGGGCCTAAATCAGCCCCAGCATTTT. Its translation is CASRRTGVGLNQPQHF.

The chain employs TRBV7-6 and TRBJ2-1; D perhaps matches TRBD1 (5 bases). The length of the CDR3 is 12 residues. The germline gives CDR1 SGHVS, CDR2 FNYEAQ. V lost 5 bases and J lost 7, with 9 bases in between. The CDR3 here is CASSPQENEQFF. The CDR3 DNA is TGTGCCAGCAGCCCACAGGAGAATGAGCAGTTCTTC. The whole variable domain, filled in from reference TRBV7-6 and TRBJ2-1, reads GAGVSQSPRYKVTKRGQDVALRCDPISGHVSLYWYRQALGQGPEFLTYFNYEAQQDKSGLPNDRFSAERPEGSISTLTIQRTEQRDSAMYRCASSPQENEQFFGPGTRLTVL.

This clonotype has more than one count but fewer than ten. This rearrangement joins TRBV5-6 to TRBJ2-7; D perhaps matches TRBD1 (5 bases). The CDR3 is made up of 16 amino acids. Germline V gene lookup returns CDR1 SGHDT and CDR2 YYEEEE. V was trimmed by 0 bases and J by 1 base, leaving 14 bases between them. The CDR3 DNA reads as TGTGCCAGCAGCTTGGCCAAGGGGCCAGGATCCTACGAGCAGTACTTC. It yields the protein CASSLAKGPGSYEQYF.

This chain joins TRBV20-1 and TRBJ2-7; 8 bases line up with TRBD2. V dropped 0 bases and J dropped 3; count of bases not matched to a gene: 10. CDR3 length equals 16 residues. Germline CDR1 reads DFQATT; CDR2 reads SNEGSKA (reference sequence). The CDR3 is CSARDLGTSFDYEQYF. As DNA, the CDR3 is TGCAGTGCTAGAGATCTTGGGACTAGTTTTGACTACGAGCAGTACTTC.

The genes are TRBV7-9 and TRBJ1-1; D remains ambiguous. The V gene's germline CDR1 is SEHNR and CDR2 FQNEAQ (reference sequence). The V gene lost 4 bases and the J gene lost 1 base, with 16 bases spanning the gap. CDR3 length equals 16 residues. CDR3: CASSSGWPPTNTEAFF. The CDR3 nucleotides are TGTGCCAGCAGCTCAGGTTGGCCCCCGACGAACACTGAAGCTTTCTTT. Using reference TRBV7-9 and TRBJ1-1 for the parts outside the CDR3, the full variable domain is DTGVSQNPRHKITKRGQNVTFRCDPISEHNRLYWYRQTLGQGPEFLTYFQNEAQLEKSRLLSDRFSAERPKGSFSTLEIQRTEQGDSAMYLCASSSGWPPTNTEAFFGQGTRLTVV.

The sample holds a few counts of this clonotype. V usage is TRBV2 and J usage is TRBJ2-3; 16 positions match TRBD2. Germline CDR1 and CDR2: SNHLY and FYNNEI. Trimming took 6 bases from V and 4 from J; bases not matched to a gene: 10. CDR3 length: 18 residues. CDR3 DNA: TGTGCCAGCAGGGGGCCCGGGACTAGCGGGGGGGCCGCAGATACGCAGTATTTT. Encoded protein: CASRGPGTSGGAADTQYF.

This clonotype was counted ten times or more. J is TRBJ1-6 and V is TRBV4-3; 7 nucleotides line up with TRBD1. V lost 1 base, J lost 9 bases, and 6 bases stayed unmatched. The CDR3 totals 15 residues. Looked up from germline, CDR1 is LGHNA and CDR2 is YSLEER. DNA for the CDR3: TGCGCCAGCAGCCAAGCCGACAGGGAGATTTCACCCCTCCACTTT. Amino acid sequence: CASSQADREISPLHF.

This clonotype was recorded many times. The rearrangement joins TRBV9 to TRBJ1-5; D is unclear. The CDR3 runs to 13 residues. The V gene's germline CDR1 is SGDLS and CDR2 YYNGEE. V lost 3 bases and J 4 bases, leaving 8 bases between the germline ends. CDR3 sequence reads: CASSEIGNQPQHF. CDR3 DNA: TGTGCCAGCAGCGAGATTGGGAATCAGCCCCAGCATTTT.

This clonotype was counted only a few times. As DNA, the CDR3 is TGCAGTGCTAGAGATGGCAGGGGGCTCTACTATGGCTACACCTTC. Translating gives CSARDGRGLYYGYTF. The J gene is TRBJ1-2, the V gene TRBV20-1; 8 positions agree with TRBD1. Per germline, CDR1 DFQATT and CDR2 SNEGSKA (reference sequence). The J segment lost 3 bases and the V segment lost 0 bases, leaving 6 bases of the junction unmatched. This CDR3 is built from 15 residues.

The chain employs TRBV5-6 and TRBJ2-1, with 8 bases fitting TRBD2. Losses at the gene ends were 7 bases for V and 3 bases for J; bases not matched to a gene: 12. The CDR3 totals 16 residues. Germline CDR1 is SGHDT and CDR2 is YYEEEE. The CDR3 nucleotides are TGTGCCAGCGCCATTTTGAGCGCGGGGGGCTACAATGAGCAGTTCTTC. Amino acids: CASAILSAGGYNEQFF.

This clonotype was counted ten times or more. The CDR3: CASSIKAGGPRSGELFF. The CDR3, as DNA: TGTGCCAGCAGCATCAAGGCCGGGGGGCCCCGATCCGGGGAGCTGTTTTTT. The chain has TRBV11-2 and TRBJ2-2; D is perhaps TRBD2 (7 bases). The germline gives CDR1 SGHAT, CDR2 FQNNGV. Trimming cost V 5 bases and J 6 bases, with 22 bases left between them. CDR3 length: 17 amino acids.

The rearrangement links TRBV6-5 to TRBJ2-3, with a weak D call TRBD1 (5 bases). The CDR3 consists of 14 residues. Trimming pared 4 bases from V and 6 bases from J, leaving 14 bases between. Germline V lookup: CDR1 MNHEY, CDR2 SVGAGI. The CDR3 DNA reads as TGTGCCAGCAGTTCCGCCGGACACAATGATACGCAGTATTTT. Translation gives CASSSAGHNDTQYF.

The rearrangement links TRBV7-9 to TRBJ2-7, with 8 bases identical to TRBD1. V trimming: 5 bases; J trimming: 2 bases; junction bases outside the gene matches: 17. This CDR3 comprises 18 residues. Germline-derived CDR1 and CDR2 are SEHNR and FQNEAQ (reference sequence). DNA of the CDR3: TGTGCCAGCAGCCCCCCGGTCCCCGGGACAGGAGAAACCTACGAGCAGTACGTC. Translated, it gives CASSPPVPGTGETYEQYV.

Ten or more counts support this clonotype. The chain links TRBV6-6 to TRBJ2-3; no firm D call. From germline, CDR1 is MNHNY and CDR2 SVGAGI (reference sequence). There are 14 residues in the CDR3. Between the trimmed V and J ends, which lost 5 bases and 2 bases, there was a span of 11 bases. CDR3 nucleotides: TGTGCCAGCAGTCCTAAGCCCACCACAGATACGCAGTATTTT. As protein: CASSPKPTTDTQYF.

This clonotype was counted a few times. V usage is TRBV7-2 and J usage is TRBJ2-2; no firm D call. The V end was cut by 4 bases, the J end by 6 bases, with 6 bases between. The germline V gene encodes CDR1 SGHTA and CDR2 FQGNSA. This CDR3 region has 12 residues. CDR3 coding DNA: TGTGCCAGCAGCTCCTCGGCCGGGGAGCTGTTTTTT. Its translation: CASSSSAGELFF.

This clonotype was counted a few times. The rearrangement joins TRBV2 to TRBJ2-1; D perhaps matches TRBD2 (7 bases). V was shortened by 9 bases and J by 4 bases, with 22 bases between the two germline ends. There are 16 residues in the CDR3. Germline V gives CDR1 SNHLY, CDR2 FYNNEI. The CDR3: CARGGPPGGNYNEQFF. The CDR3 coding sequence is TGTGCCAGGGGGGGACCGCCGGGGGGCAATTACAATGAGCAGTTCTTC.